These T cell receptor beta chains were read from a single sample in a study of cytomegalovirus exposure and HLA in healthy donors. Generated by immunoSEQ multiplex PCR, the TCRdb table keeps only in-frame clones and is missing some. Of over 150,000 clones in the sample, around 74% are singletons; the top ten hold roughly 2.8%. The specimen sequenced was PBMCs. Source of these receptors: a man between 18 and 35 years old in good health and CMV-seronegative. The CDR3 runs from the conserved cysteine through the conserved F or W. Only part of the rows carry a size: once, few, many, or a class if the clone is expanded.

CDR3aa,j_gene,v_gene,abundance
CASSLGVFTEAFF,TRBJ1-1,TRBV5-5,-
CASSLETGGLPYGYTF,TRBJ1-2,TRBV5-1,-
CASSPTAQNEKLFF,TRBJ1-4,TRBV18,-
CASSLYGRGTSYNEQFF,TRBJ2-1,TRBV7-3,-
CASQAKSWSAGELFF,TRBJ2-2,TRBV6-6,-
CASSLDAGADQPQHF,TRBJ1-5,TRBV7-3,few
CASSYGTGSQPQHF,TRBJ1-5,TRBV6-6,-
CATSRGRENTGELFF,TRBJ2-2,TRBV15,-
CASNRQGTGSPLHF,TRBJ1-6,TRBV2,few
CASSDRANTEAFF,TRBJ1-1,TRBV9,-
CASSSLQGAEQYF,TRBJ2-7,TRBV19,-
CASSLEGVGNQPQHF,TRBJ1-5,TRBV5-1,-
CASSRDRDLYEQYF,TRBJ2-7,TRBV7-2,-
CASSRDGGSLGYTF,TRBJ1-2,TRBV6-5,-
CASSETGGSPLHF,TRBJ1-6,TRBV10-1,-
CASTGTGSSGANVLTF,TRBJ2-6,TRBV5-1,-
CASSSGGVLTDTQYF,TRBJ2-3,TRBV27,few
CAITGMRTGELFF,TRBJ2-2,TRBV2,-
CAWSVGTGRMSPLHF,TRBJ1-6,TRBV30,few
CASSLQGWNSPLHF,TRBJ1-6,TRBV28,-
CASSSGLAGTGELFF,TRBJ2-2,TRBV6-5,-
CASRRGRSETQYF,TRBJ2-5,TRBV6-1,-
CASSVGTASNQPQHF,TRBJ1-5,TRBV9,-
CASSLGTGGELFF,TRBJ2-2,TRBV11-3,few
CAWSPGQVTNEQFF,TRBJ2-1,TRBV30,-
CASSQDSYYGYTF,TRBJ1-2,TRBV6-6,-
CASSLMWAGGSFDEQFF,TRBJ2-1,TRBV11-2,-
CASSLAGGQGSAQPQHF,TRBJ1-5,TRBV7-2,-
CASSFASGGNGELFF,TRBJ2-2,TRBV7-6,few
CASSLRRSSSYNEQFF,TRBJ2-1,TRBV7-2,-
CASSLEWLSDTQYF,TRBJ2-3,TRBV9,-